This T cell receptor (beta chain) emerged from a study of beta chain features in type 1 diabetes. Findings and limits, study-wide: Across all four CD4+ subsets, people with type 1 diabetes showed modestly shorter TCRB CDR3s. Reduced insertions and increased deletions marked VDJ junctions in type 1 diabetes patients.

V lost 3 bases to trimming and J lost 1 base, with 5 bases between them. Germline V lookup: CDR1 SGHTA, CDR2 FQGNSA. The CDR3 sequence is 13 residues long. Details on this clone: Antigen specificity is unknown. Within the sample, other DNA sequences also encode this same CDR3.

Every isolated RNA sample was fully reverse transcribed, so sequencing captured expressed TCRB transcripts. This table comes from immunoSEQ multiplex PCR, and its TCRdb copy is limited to in-frame clones, with some not included. The sample has 350,000 to 450,000 clones, roughly 13% seen once; the top ten hold over 0.008%. This clonotype was sampled from a young woman with type 1 diabetes. The chain employs TRBV7-2 and TRBJ2-3; no clear D. Sequencing was carried out using naive CD4+ T cells from blood. DNA for the CDR3: TGTGCCAGCAGCTTTTCGGGCACAGATACGCAGTATTTT. Its protein product is CASSFSGTDTQYF.